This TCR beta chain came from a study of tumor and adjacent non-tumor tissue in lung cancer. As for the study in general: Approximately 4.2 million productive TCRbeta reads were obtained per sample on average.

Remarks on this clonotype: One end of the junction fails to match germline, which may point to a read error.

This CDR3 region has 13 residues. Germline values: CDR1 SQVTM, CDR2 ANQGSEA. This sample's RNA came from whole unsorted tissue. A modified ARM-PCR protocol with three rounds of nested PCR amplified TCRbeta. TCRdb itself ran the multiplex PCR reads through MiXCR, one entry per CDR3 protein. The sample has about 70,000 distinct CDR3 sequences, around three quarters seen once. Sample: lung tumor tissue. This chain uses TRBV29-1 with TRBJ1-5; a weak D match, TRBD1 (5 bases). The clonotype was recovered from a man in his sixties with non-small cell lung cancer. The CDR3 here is CSVAPGRDQSHHF. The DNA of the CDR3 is TGCAGCGTTGCTCCAGGGCGAGATCAGTCCCATCATTTT.